The 7 T cell receptor beta chains below come from one sample, sequenced in a study of radiation and T cells in renal cell carcinoma. Using immunoSEQ multiplex PCR, the repertoire was profiled, and TCRdb retains in-frame clones only, with some absent. Of 150,000 to 200,000 clones listed, 88% are singletons. Time point noted: blood 4 weeks post-SBRT, at nephrectomy. This sample's treatment: 15 Gy SBRT to primary tumor, nephrectomy 4 weeks later. The sequences come from blood, collected from a patient whose treatment included radiotherapy and nephrectomy. Source of these receptors: a woman in her 50s with renal cell carcinoma.

This chain uses TRBV6-6 with TRBJ2-3; a possible D gene is TRBD2 (6 bases). Germline loops: CDR1 MNHNY, CDR2 SVGAGI (reference sequence). This CDR3 is 16 amino acids long. Trimming removed 1 base at V and 0 bases at J, with 11 bases between. CDR3 nucleotide sequence: TGTGCCAGCAGTTACTGGGCGGGACGAAGCACAGATACGCAGTATTTT. Protein product: CASSYWAGRSTDTQYF.

This sequence joins TRBV2 and TRBJ1-2; D is possibly TRBD1 (6 bases). V shed 9 bases and J shed 0 bases, with 23 bases lying between them. Germline loops: CDR1 SNHLY, CDR2 FYNNEI. The CDR3 runs to 17 residues. For the CDR3, the DNA is TGTGCCAGTCACCCAAAAGTCGGTGGGACAACTAACTATGGCTACACCTTC. This sequence encodes CASHPKVGGTTNYGYTF.

The chain uses TRBV19 and TRBJ1-1; TRBD1 matches at 7 bases. The CDR3 totals 16 residues. The germline CDR1 and CDR2 sequences are LNHDA and SQIVND (reference sequence). With 5 bases clipped from V and 3 bases from J, the junction kept 12 bases outside the gene matches. Here the CDR3 reads CASSPRGTRLDTEAFF. Here the CDR3 DNA reads TGTGCCAGTAGTCCCAGGGGGACGAGGTTGGACACTGAAGCTTTCTTT. Combining the CDR3 with reference TRBV19 and TRBJ1-1 gives the whole variable domain DGGITQSPKYLFRKEGQNVTLSCEQNLNHDAMYWYRQDPGQGLRLIYYSQIVNDFQKGDIAEGYSVSREKKESFPLTVTSAQKNPTAFYLCASSPRGTRLDTEAFFGQGTRLTVV.

The rearrangement uses TRBV28 and TRBJ1-1; D unclear. Germline V lookup: CDR1 MDHEN, CDR2 SYDVKM. The CDR3 has 15 residues. Trimming stripped 4 bases from V and 8 bases from J, with 20 bases between. CDR3 DNA sequence: TGTGCCAGCAGTTCCCATTGGGCCCTCCCGTCCGAAGCTTTCTTT. Residues: CASSSHWALPSEAFF.

The rearrangement uses TRBV25-1 and TRBJ1-1; D is undetermined. V was cut by 0 bases and J by 1 base, with 9 bases left in between. In germline, CDR1 is MGHDK, CDR2 SYGVNS. CDR3 length: 15 amino acids. The CDR3 region is CASSEYHRPNTEAFF. The CDR3 DNA sequence: TGTGCCAGCAGTGAATATCACAGACCGAACACTGAAGCTTTCTTT.

J is TRBJ1-5 and V is TRBV18; D is unresolved. Germline V gives CDR1 KGHSH, CDR2 LQKENI. V was cut by 0 bases and J by 4 bases, with 10 bases left in between. The CDR3 length is 15 residues. As DNA, the CDR3 is TGTGCCAGCTCACCACCACAGTCCTCAAATCAGCCCCAGCATTTT. The encoded protein is CASSPPQSSNQPQHF.

This rearrangement joins TRBV29-1 to TRBJ1-2; the match to TRBD1 covers 7 bases. This CDR3 comprises 13 residues. Germline V gene data show CDR1 as SQVTM and CDR2 as ANQGSEA. The CDR3, as DNA: TGCAGTTTTTTAACAGGGGTTACAACGGGCTACACCTTC. Its translation: CSFLTGVTTGYTF.